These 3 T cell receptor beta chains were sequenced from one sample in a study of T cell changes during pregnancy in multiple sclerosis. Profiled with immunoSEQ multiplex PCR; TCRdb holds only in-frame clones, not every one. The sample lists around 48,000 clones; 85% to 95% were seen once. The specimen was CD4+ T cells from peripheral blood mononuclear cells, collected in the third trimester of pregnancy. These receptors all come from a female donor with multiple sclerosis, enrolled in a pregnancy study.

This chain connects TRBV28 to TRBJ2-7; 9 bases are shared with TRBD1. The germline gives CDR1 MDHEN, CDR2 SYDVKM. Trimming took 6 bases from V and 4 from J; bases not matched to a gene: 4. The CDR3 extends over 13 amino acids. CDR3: CASRPGQGYEQYF. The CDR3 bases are TGTGCCAGCAGACCAGGACAGGGGTACGAGCAGTACTTC.

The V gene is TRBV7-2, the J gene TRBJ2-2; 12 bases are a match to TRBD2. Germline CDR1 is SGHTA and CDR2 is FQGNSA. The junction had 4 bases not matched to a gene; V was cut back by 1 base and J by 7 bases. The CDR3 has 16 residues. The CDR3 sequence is CASSLGTSGKGGELFF. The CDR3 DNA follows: TGTGCCAGCAGCTTAGGGACTAGCGGGAAAGGCGGGGAGCTGTTTTTT.

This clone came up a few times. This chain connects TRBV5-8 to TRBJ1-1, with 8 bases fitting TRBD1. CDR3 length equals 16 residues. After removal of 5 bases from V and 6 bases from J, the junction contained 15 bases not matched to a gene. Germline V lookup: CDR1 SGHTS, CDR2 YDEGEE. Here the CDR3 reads CASSVEDRAGVAEAFF. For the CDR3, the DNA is TGTGCCAGCAGTGTCGAGGACAGGGCGGGAGTCGCTGAAGCTTTCTTT.